Described below is a single T cell receptor (beta chain) sequence and its context. Its target is unknown. This sample is drawn from a study of cytotoxic CD8 clonotypes in ibrutinib-treated CLL. Study-wide findings and caveats: The study found public clonotypes uncommon, contracting or stable on treatment. Higher circulating CD8+ T-cell counts strongly accompanied higher baseline clonality, above age-matched healthy donors. Whereas clonality rose at ibrutinib response, it declined toward baseline at progression.

The germline gives CDR1 PRHDT, CDR2 FYEKMQ (reference sequence). The CDR3 loop spans 14 amino acids. Trimming left V 5 bases short and J 5 bases short, with 12 bases between. Cryopreserved PBMCs supplied approximately 1.9 micrograms of genomic DNA for TCR beta libraries. Only in-frame clones appear in the TCRdb table, and some are missing; sequencing was by immunoSEQ multiplex PCR. The data show approximately 210,000 clones, over 60% seen once. This chain uses TRBV13 with TRBJ2-2; unclear D gene. This receptor was obtained from a human donor with chronic lymphocytic leukemia. Sequenced here: PBMCs, sampled after 24 months of ibrutinib treatment. The CDR3 reads CASSTNKGTGELFF. As DNA, the CDR3 is TGTGCCAGCAGCACTAATAAGGGTACCGGGGAGCTGTTTTTT.